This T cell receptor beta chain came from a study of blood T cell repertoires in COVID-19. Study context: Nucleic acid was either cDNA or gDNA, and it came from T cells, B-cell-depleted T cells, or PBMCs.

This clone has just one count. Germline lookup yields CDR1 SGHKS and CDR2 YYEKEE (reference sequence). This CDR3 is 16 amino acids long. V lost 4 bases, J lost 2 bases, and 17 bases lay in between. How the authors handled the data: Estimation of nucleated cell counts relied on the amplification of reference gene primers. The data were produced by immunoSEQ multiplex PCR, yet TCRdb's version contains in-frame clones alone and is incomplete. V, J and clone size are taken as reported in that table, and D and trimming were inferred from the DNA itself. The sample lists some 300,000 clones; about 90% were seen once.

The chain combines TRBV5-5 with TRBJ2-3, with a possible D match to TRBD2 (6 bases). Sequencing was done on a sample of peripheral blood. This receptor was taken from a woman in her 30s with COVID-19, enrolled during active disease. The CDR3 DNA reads TGTGCCAGCAGCCGCGTCCCGGGAGATTACACAGATACGCAGTATTTT. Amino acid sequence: CASSRVPGDYTDTQYF. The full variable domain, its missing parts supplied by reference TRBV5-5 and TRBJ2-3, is DAGVTQSPTHLIKTRGQQVTLRCSPISGHKSVSWYQQVLGQGPQFIFQYYEKEERGRGNFPDRFSARQFPNYSSELNVNALLLGDSALYLCASSRVPGDYTDTQYFGPGTRLTVL.